This entry features one TCR beta chain sequence. In the authors' workflow: Reference gene primer amplification yielded estimated nucleated cell counts. Method: immunoSEQ multiplex PCR; TCRdb's copy keeps in-frame clones and lacks some. The V and J calls and the clone size are those of that table, but D and trimming were determined from the DNA. The top ten hold about an eighth of the sample, which has 250,000 to 350,000 clones, approximately 90% seen once. The CDR3 has 16 amino acids. V lost 5 bases and J 0 bases, leaving 16 bases between the germline ends. Germline CDR1 reads SEHNR; CDR2 reads FQNEAQ (reference sequence). The data originate from a study of blood T cell repertoires in COVID-19. Study-level background: Sites in the United States, Italy and Spain provided acute and convalescent COVID-19 samples. The cDNA or gDNA used as material had been derived from T cells, B-cell-depleted T cells, or PBMCs.

The TCR comes from a woman aged 55-69 years with acute or convalescent COVID-19. Material: peripheral blood. The genes are TRBV7-9 and TRBJ1-1; perhaps TRBD1 as D (6 bases). As DNA, the CDR3 is TGTGCCAGCAGCACCGACAGGCGGTCGATGAACACTGAAGCTTTCTTT. This codes for CASSTDRRSMNTEAFF. The full variable domain, rest sourced from reference TRBV7-9 and TRBJ1-1, is DTGVSQNPRHKITKRGQNVTFRCDPISEHNRLYWYRQTLGQGPEFLTYFQNEAQLEKSRLLSDRFSAERPKGSFSTLEIQRTEQGDSAMYLCASSTDRRSMNTEAFFGQGTRLTVV.